This passage covers 15 T cell receptor beta chains from one sample sequenced in a study of beta chain features in type 1 diabetes. General study points: The study found moderately but significantly shorter TCRB CDR3s in all four CD4+ subsets of Type 1 diabetes patients.

No cognate antigen is known for these TCRs. Of the isolated RNA, all was reverse transcribed, and so the sequenced material was expressed TCRB transcripts. The table came from immunoSEQ multiplex PCR; TCRdb's copy has only in-frame clones and leaves some out. The table records 40,000 to 60,000 clones, approximately 60% of them present only once. The sample was stem cell memory CD4+ T cells from blood. The receptors originated from a woman aged 25 to 39 with type 1 diabetes.

This clone was counted between two and nine times. The V call is TRBV29-1, the J call TRBJ1-4; the D gene is possibly TRBD1 (5 bases). CDR1 SQVTM and CDR2 ANQGSEA come from the germline V gene. V was trimmed by 7 bases and J by 6 bases, leaving 15 bases between them. CDR3 size: 13 residues. CDR3 nucleotide sequence: TGCAGCGGGACGGGAGGGGACGATGAAAAACTGTTTTTT. Its protein is CSGTGGDDEKLFF. Full variable domain (outside the CDR3, taken from reference TRBV29-1 and TRBJ1-4): SAVISQKPSRDICQRGTSLTIQCQVDSQVTMMFWYRQQPGQSLTLIATANQGSEATYESGFVIDKFPISRPNLTFSTLTVSNMSPEDSSIYLCSGTGGDDEKLFFGSGTQLSVL.

The rearrangement links TRBV19 to TRBJ2-5; 14 nucleotides align to TRBD2. The CDR3 totals 14 residues. Germline V CDR1 and CDR2: LNHDA, SQIVND (reference sequence). V trimming: 8 bases; J trimming: 3 bases; junction bases outside the gene matches: 2. CDR3 sequence: CASGGLAGEETQYF. CDR3 nucleotides: TGTGCCAGTGGGGGACTAGCGGGAGAAGAGACCCAGTACTTC.

The genes are TRBV9 and TRBJ1-4; D is uncertain. The CDR3 covers 13 residues. The germline gives CDR1 SGDLS, CDR2 YYNGEE. Trimming removed 6 bases at V and 8 bases at J, with 14 bases between. For the CDR3, the DNA is TGTGCCAGCACGCGGGGTGGCAGCGAAAAACTGTTTTTT. Protein sequence: CASTRGGSEKLFF.

This clone was seen only once. The CDR3 sequence is CASSQGQVETTEAFF. The CDR3 coding sequence is TGTGCCAGCTCACAGGGACAGGTGGAGACCACTGAAGCTTTCTTT. The chain recombines TRBV18 with TRBJ1-1; 8 bases are shared with TRBD1. The V gene's germline CDR1 is KGHSH and CDR2 LQKENI. Trimming took 4 bases from V and 4 from J; bases not matched to a gene: 8. CDR3 length: 15 residues.

This clone was observed a few times. This chain links TRBV29-1 with TRBJ2-7; the match to TRBD2 covers 10 bases. Germline loops: CDR1 SQVTM, CDR2 ANQGSEA. The CDR3 runs to 15 residues. With 7 bases clipped from V and 0 bases from J, the junction kept 9 bases outside the gene matches. For the CDR3, the DNA is TGCAGCGCCCTGAAGCTAGCGGGAGCCTCCTACGAGCAGTACTTC. This codes for CSALKLAGASYEQYF.

The sample holds one count of this clone. The sample has other DNA sequences that encode this CDR3 too. The chain combines TRBV30 with TRBJ2-7; D may be TRBD2 (5 bases). V was shortened by 4 bases and J by 6 bases, with 16 bases between the two germline ends. The germline CDR1 and CDR2 sequences are GTSNPN and SVGIG (reference sequence). This CDR3 comprises 13 residues. CDR3 bases: TGTGCCTGGACGGGGTCCATGTTAGGCGAGCAGTACTTC. The encoded protein is CAWTGSMLGEQYF.

The CDR3: CASSLDSWTYEQYF. For the CDR3, the DNA is TGCGCCAGCAGCTTGGACAGTTGGACCTACGAGCAGTACTTC. J is TRBJ2-7 and V is TRBV5-1; the D is unclear. CDR1 and CDR2 (germline): SGHRS, YFSETQ. CDR3 length equals 14 residues. V lost 0 bases and J lost 2, with 9 bases in between.

This chain's CDR3 is CASSFRPGEQFF. In nucleotides, the CDR3 is TGCGCCAGCAGTTTCCGACCAGGAGAGCAGTTCTTC. The rearrangement links TRBV5-1 to TRBJ2-1; D ambiguous. Germline V gene lookup returns CDR1 SGHRS and CDR2 YFSETQ. This CDR3 spans 12 amino acids. Trimming shortened V by 5 bases and J by 10 bases, and 13 bases separated the two germline ends. Full variable domain (outside the CDR3, taken from reference TRBV5-1 and TRBJ2-1): KAGVTQTPRYLIKTRGQQVTLSCSPISGHRSVSWYQQTPGQGLQFLFEYFSETQRNKGNFPGRFSGRQFSNSRSEMNVSTLELGDSALYLCASSFRPGEQFFGPGTRLTVL.

The V and J genes are TRBV6-5 and TRBJ2-7; D gene uncertain. The CDR3 extends over 14 amino acids. CDR1 and CDR2 from the germline V gene are MNHEY and SVGAGI. V was cut by 4 bases and J by 2 bases, with 12 bases left in between. The CDR3 here is CASSSRSRAYEQYF. DNA of the CDR3: TGTGCCAGCAGTTCACGGAGTCGGGCCTACGAGCAGTACTTC.

This clone was found a few times. The rearrangement uses TRBV11-2 and TRBJ2-5, with 10 nucleotides matching TRBD2. Looked up from germline, CDR1 is SGHAT and CDR2 is FQNNGV. The CDR3 runs to 16 residues. With V trimmed by 3 bases and J by 5 bases, 9 bases remained unmatched. DNA of the CDR3: TGTGCCAGCAGCTTCCATCTAGCGGGAGATCGGGAGACCCAGTACTTC. This gives the protein CASSFHLAGDRETQYF. Using reference TRBV11-2 and TRBJ2-5 for the parts outside the CDR3, the full variable domain is EAGVAQSPRYKIIEKRQSVAFWCNPISGHATLYWYQQILGQGPKLLIQFQNNGVVDDSQLPKDRFSAERLKGVDSTLKIQPAKLEDSAVYLCASSFHLAGDRETQYFGPGTRLLVL.

This clone has a handful of counts. The chain is built from TRBV29-1 and TRBJ2-1; 7 bases map to TRBD2. Germline V gives CDR1 SQVTM, CDR2 ANQGSEA. The CDR3 length is 11 residues. J gave up 15 bases and V 7 bases, and 12 bases lay outside the gene matches. The CDR3 region is CSGLLAEMGFF. Written as DNA, the CDR3 is TGCAGCGGCTTGCTAGCGGAGATGGGGTTCTTC.

The J gene is TRBJ2-1, the V gene TRBV6-5; D possibly corresponds to TRBD1 (6 bases). The V gene lost 8 bases and the J gene lost 6 bases, with 20 bases spanning the gap. Germline V gene data show CDR1 as MNHEY and CDR2 as SVGAGI. This CDR3 is 15 amino acids long. CDR3 sequence: CASRPGTNFPNEQFF. For the CDR3, the DNA is TGTGCCAGCCGTCCCGGGACAAACTTTCCCAATGAGCAGTTCTTC.

V and J are TRBV30 and TRBJ2-1, with 10 bases lining up with TRBD2. The CDR3 is 15 amino acids. Looked up from germline, CDR1 is GTSNPN and CDR2 is SVGIG (reference sequence). The V gene end was trimmed by 2 bases and the J gene end by 7 bases; junction bases not matched to a gene: 8. In DNA form, the CDR3 reads TGTGCCTGGAGTCTAGCGGGAGCGGGTAGGAATGAGCAGTTCTTC. Its protein is CAWSLAGAGRNEQFF.

The chain joins TRBV29-1 to TRBJ1-5; D is ambiguous. The CDR3 is 13 residues long. V lost 7 bases, J lost 11 bases, and 21 bases lay in between. Germline values: CDR1 SQVTM, CDR2 ANQGSEA. CDR3 region: CSALGMDPPAQHF. CDR3 in DNA: TGCAGCGCGCTCGGGATGGATCCCCCGGCCCAGCATTTT.

The V call is TRBV25-1, the J call TRBJ2-7; TRBD1 is a possible D gene (5 bases). V lost 4 bases to trimming and J lost 6 bases, with 16 bases between them. The CDR3 has 14 residues. In germline, CDR1 is MGHDK, CDR2 SYGVNS. In nucleotides, the CDR3 is TGTGCCAGCAGTGTTAGTGTAGGGGCCGGCGAGCAGTACTTC. Its translation: CASSVSVGAGEQYF.